This T cell receptor (beta chain) was captured in a study of identical twins. General study results and limits: An excess of low generation probability was shown by twin-shared out-of-frame alpha sequences. A cross-sectional statistical analysis, not follow-up of the same donors, supported the conclusions.

Germline values: CDR1 MGHRA, CDR2 YSYEKL. The CDR3 extends over 13 amino acids. V was clipped by 1 base and J by 2 bases, with 6 bases between them. A word on this clonotype: Its antigen remains unknown.

Template switching introduced a universal primer site, and the cDNA bore unique molecular identifiers. TCRdb ran MiXCR on the 5' RACE reads and lists one entry per CDR3 protein. Of roughly 630,000 distinct CDR3 sequences in the sample, 7.1% were seen once. These data were also filed under a second study, of yellow fever vaccine responses in identical twins.

The TCR was taken from a young woman in good health. The chain is built from TRBV4-1 and TRBJ2-7; D gene ambiguous. The sequenced sample consisted of PBMCs. CDR3 in amino acids: CASSQAPTYEQYF. The CDR3 coding sequence is TGCGCCAGCAGCCAAGCACCAACCTACGAGCAGTACTTC.